The subject of this entry is one TCR beta chain. This sample was included in a study of blood T cell repertoires in COVID-19. Study details: COVID-19 samples, acute and convalescent, were from the United States, Italy and Spain. PBMCs, B-cell-depleted T cells, or T cells provided the cDNA or gDNA that made up the material.

The CDR3 spans 16 residues. Germline CDR1 is LGHNA and CDR2 is YSLEER. Trimming removed 4 bases from V and 6 bases from J; junction bases left unmatched: 11. Authors' methods: Reference gene primer amplification gave estimated nucleated cell counts. Profiled with immunoSEQ multiplex PCR; TCRdb holds only in-frame clones, not every one. Clone size and V and J calls were adopted from that table, with D and trimming inferred from the DNA. The top ten hold about 3.5% of the sample, which has 110,000 to 150,000 clones, around 80% seen once. The receptor was derived from a man between 65 and 85 years old who had recovered from COVID-19. The genes are TRBV4-3 and TRBJ1-2, with 10 bases that match TRBD1. The sequenced sample was peripheral blood. In DNA form, the CDR3 reads TGCGCCAGCAGCCCGAGACAGGGGGCATACTCTCATGGCTACACCTTC. This gives the protein CASSPRQGAYSHGYTF.